Detailed here is one T cell receptor (beta chain). This specimen belongs to a study of type 1 regulatory T cells. About the study: This in vitro CD4 product, T-allo10, is enriched for Tr1 cells and alloantigen-specific.

A single record per CDR3 protein comes from TCRdb applying MiXCR to the reads. The data contain about 97,000 distinct CDR3 sequences, roughly 31% of them singletons. Sequencing used CD4+ T cells, either the whole sample or a sorted fraction (not recorded which). This receptor was obtained from a human donor in good health.

The CDR3 region has the DNA TGTGCCAGCAGTTACGGGACAGGGTTTCGGTCTAACTATGGCTACACCTTC. This codes for CASSYGTGFRSNYGYTF. The chain recombines TRBV6-5 with TRBJ1-2; 9 bases align to TRBD1. After removal of 2 bases from V and 0 bases from J, the junction contained 7 bases not matched to a gene. This CDR3 has 17 amino acids. Germline V gene sequence: CDR1 MNHEY, CDR2 SVGAGI.